Shown below are 15 T cell receptor beta chains from a single sample sequenced in a study of siplizumab effects on memory and regulatory T cells. The repertoire was sequenced with immunoSEQ multiplex PCR; TCRdb's copy has only in-frame clones and lacks some. The table records approximately 94,000 clones, about 91% of them present only once. Sequenced input: CD4+ T cells sorted from blood. The source of these receptors is a human donor in good health.

This chain joins TRBV7-9 and TRBJ1-1; no clear D. The CDR3 loop spans 14 amino acids. Germline CDR1 is SEHNR and CDR2 is FQNEAQ (reference sequence). Between the trimmed V and J ends, which lost 7 bases and 3 bases, there was a span of 15 bases. CDR3 region: CASNPSWADTEAFF. In DNA form, the CDR3 reads TGTGCCAGCAACCCCTCGTGGGCCGACACTGAAGCTTTCTTT.

This chain uses TRBV27 with TRBJ2-3; no reliable D call. With 6 bases removed from V and 2 bases from J, the gap between germline ends came to 18 bases. The CDR3 has 16 residues. CDR1 and CDR2 (germline): MNHEY, SMNVEV (reference sequence). CDR3 residues: CASRWYWDQNTDTQYF. CDR3 DNA sequence: TGTGCCAGCAGATGGTATTGGGATCAAAACACAGATACGCAGTATTTT.

The CDR3 region is CASSSPLARDGQETQYF. CDR3 coding DNA: TGTGCCAGCAGCTCCCCTCTGGCCCGGGACGGACAAGAGACCCAGTACTTC. The chain recombines TRBV7-8 with TRBJ2-5, with D possibly being TRBD1 or TRBD2 (5 bases each). Trimming left V 4 bases short and J 2 bases short, with 20 bases between. CDR3 length: 17 residues. The germline CDR1 and CDR2 sequences are SGHVS and FQNEAQ.

The chain has TRBV5-1 and TRBJ1-5; TRBD1 agrees at 7 bases. V lost 0 bases to trimming and J lost 2 bases; unmatched junction nucleotides: 2. CDR1 SGHRS and CDR2 YFSETQ come from the germline V gene. The CDR3 is 15 residues long. The CDR3 protein is CASSLDTGGNQPQHF. CDR3 nucleotide sequence: TGCGCCAGCAGCTTGGACACAGGGGGCAATCAGCCCCAGCATTTT.

This clone was picked up one time. This chain connects TRBV4-2 to TRBJ2-3; 11 bases match TRBD1. The CDR3 contains 17 residues. With 0 bases clipped from V and 4 bases from J, the junction kept 6 bases outside the gene matches. Germline V gene lookup returns CDR1 LGHNA and CDR2 YNFKEQ. The CDR3 spells CASSQDRGQGAADTQYF. The CDR3 DNA follows: TGTGCCAGCAGCCAAGATCGAGGACAGGGGGCGGCAGATACGCAGTATTTT.

This clone was recorded once. The chain combines TRBV7-9 with TRBJ1-1; 8 bases are shared with TRBD1. Losses at the gene ends were 8 bases for V and 3 bases for J; bases not matched to a gene: 5. There are 13 residues in the CDR3. In germline, CDR1 is SEHNR, CDR2 FQNEAQ (reference sequence). CDR3 residues: CASAMTGDTEAFF. CDR3 sequence (DNA): TGTGCCAGCGCCATGACAGGGGACACTGAAGCTTTCTTT.

This chain connects TRBV7-2 to TRBJ2-5; 7 positions agree with TRBD1. V lost 5 bases to trimming and J lost 5 bases; unmatched junction nucleotides: 5. Germline loops: CDR1 SGHTA, CDR2 FQGNSA. CDR3 length equals 13 residues. The DNA of the CDR3 is TGTGCCAGCAGCCTACAGGGGATCGAGACCCAGTACTTC. Protein product: CASSLQGIETQYF.

The chain recombines TRBV30 with TRBJ2-1, with D unclear. V lost 4 bases and J lost 3, with 7 bases in between. The V gene's germline CDR1 is GTSNPN and CDR2 SVGIG (reference sequence). The CDR3 extends over 12 amino acids. Written as DNA, the CDR3 is TGTGCCTGGAAGGGCAGCTACAATGAGCAGTTCTTC. The encoded protein is CAWKGSYNEQFF.

This chain links TRBV30 with TRBJ1-4; D not certain. The length of the CDR3 is 15 residues. The V gene's germline CDR1 is GTSNPN and CDR2 SVGIG (reference sequence). The V end lost 0 bases, the J end lost 9 bases, and 17 bases lay between the germline ends. As DNA, the CDR3 is TGTGCCTGGAGTGTACCGGGCGGCGAGGGTAAAAAACTGTTTTTT. Translated, it gives CAWSVPGGEGKKLFF.

This clone was counted once. The chain links TRBV5-4 to TRBJ2-2, with 8 bases identical to TRBD1. J gave up 6 bases and V 0 bases, and 4 bases lay outside the gene matches. Germline loops: CDR1 SGHNT, CDR2 YYREEE (reference sequence). The CDR3 is made up of 15 amino acids. The DNA for the CDR3 is TGTGCCAGCAGCTTGGCAGGGGGCAACGCCGGGGAGCTGTTTTTT. As protein: CASSLAGGNAGELFF.

The genes are TRBV14 and TRBJ1-3, with unresolved D. Between the trimmed V and J ends, which lost 4 bases and 3 bases, there was a span of 7 bases. The CDR3 is 13 amino acids. The germline gives CDR1 SGHDN, CDR2 FVKESK. CDR3 DNA: TGTGCCAGCAGCCGGACGGGTGGAAACACCATATATTTT. Translated, it gives CASSRTGGNTIYF.

This clone occurred a few times. J is TRBJ1-1 and V is TRBV12-5; unclear D gene. CDR3 length: 12 residues. V lost 7 bases and J lost 5, with 11 bases in between. The germline V gene has CDR1 LGHNT and CDR2 FRNRAP. This CDR3 is CASALGGTEAFF. The CDR3 DNA is TGTGCTAGTGCCCTGGGAGGGACTGAAGCTTTCTTT.

The chain employs TRBV15 and TRBJ2-5, with 8 bases aligning to TRBD2. The CDR3 totals 16 residues. The ends lost 1 base at V and 1 base at J; junction bases unmatched: 5. Germline assignment: CDR1 LNHNV and CDR2 YYDKDF (reference sequence). This CDR3 is CATSRAVTSGQETQYF. DNA for the CDR3: TGTGCCACCAGCAGAGCAGTAACTAGCGGCCAAGAGACCCAGTACTTC.

In its sample, this clone was seen once. This chain uses TRBV7-2 with TRBJ2-7; the match to TRBD2 covers 9 bases. The ends lost 3 bases at V and 3 bases at J; junction bases unmatched: 3. The CDR3 length is 14 residues. From germline, CDR1 is SGHTA and CDR2 FQGNSA. CDR3 nucleotides: TGTGCCAGCAGCTTGCGGGGGGGACTCTACGAGCAGTACTTC. Translation: CASSLRGGLYEQYF.

The CDR3 DNA is TGTGCCAGCAGCTTGGATTCGATTAGTGGAGGAAACACCATATATTTT. Residues: CASSLDSISGGNTIYF. V is TRBV5-4 and J is TRBJ1-3; no clear D. This CDR3 has 16 residues. Trimming pared 0 bases from V and 4 bases from J, leaving 14 bases between. The V gene's germline CDR1 is SGHNT and CDR2 YYREEE (reference sequence).